These 29 T cell receptor beta chains originate from one sample sequenced in a study of blood T cell repertoires in COVID-19 (dated by TCRdb to about 2020). Receptor libraries were prepared by the immunoSEQ multiplex PCR assay. TCRdb mirrors the immuneACCESS table, restricted to in-frame sequences. Some clones are absent from its copies; in checked studies, under half trace to an unresolved V gene, and the reason for the others is unknown. In this sample the table shows about 200,000 clones, about four fifths of which occur a single time. In total, the top ten clones hold 8.5% to 12% of the sample. Sequencing input: peripheral blood. These receptors were obtained from a woman older than 75 with acute or convalescent COVID-19.

The chain uses TRBV4-1 and TRBJ2-7; 9 bases match TRBD2. Germline CDR1 is MGHRA and CDR2 is YSYEKL. V lost 3 bases to trimming and J lost 4 bases; unmatched junction nucleotides: 10. The CDR3 runs to 16 residues. The CDR3 region has the DNA TGCGCCAGCAGCCACCTTAGCGGGAGAGGGCGTTACGAGCAGTACTTC. Translating gives CASSHLSGRGRYEQYF.

The gene calls are TRBV10-3 and TRBJ2-5, with 11 bases aligning to TRBD2. CDR1 and CDR2 from the germline V gene are ENHRY and SYGVKD. The CDR3 sequence is 15 residues long. J was trimmed by 5 bases and V by 3 bases; bases with no gene match: 5. The CDR3 DNA sequence: TGTGCCATCAGTGAAGTTACTAGCGGGAGCGAGACCCAGTACTTC. Residues: CAISEVTSGSETQYF.

The J gene is TRBJ2-7, the V gene TRBV20-1; D is possibly TRBD2 (5 bases). The CDR3 has 11 residues. CDR1 and CDR2 from the germline V gene are DFQATT and SNEGSKA (reference sequence). Trimming removed 0 bases from V and 6 bases from J, with 6 bases in between. The CDR3 bases are TGCAGTGCTAGAGAAGGAGGCGAGCAGTACTTC. It codes for CSAREGGEQYF.

As regards this clone: A single base separates this from a much larger clone, so it may be a read error. This chain joins TRBV30 and TRBJ2-1, with a weak D call TRBD2 (6 bases). This CDR3 is built from 14 residues. The germline V gene encodes CDR1 GTSNPN and CDR2 SVGIG (reference sequence). Written as DNA, the CDR3 is TGTACTGCCTTACGACTAGTAAGCAACAATGAGCAGTTCTTC. This sequence encodes CTALRLVSNNEQFF.

The V gene is TRBV25-1, the J gene TRBJ1-1, with TRBD1 identical over 9 bases. Per the germline V gene, CDR1 is MGHDK and CDR2 is SYGVNS. The CDR3 consists of 15 residues. V dropped 4 bases and J dropped 6; count of bases not matched to a gene: 9. The CDR3 here is CASSARTGVLSEAFF. In DNA form, the CDR3 reads TGTGCCAGCAGTGCGAGGACAGGGGTTCTCTCTGAAGCTTTCTTT. Based on the CDR3 plus reference TRBV25-1 and TRBJ1-1, the full variable domain is EADIYQTPRYLVIGTGKKITLECSQTMGHDKMYWYQQDPGMELHLIHYSYGVNSTEKGDLSSESTVSRIRTEHFPLTLESARPSHTSQYLCASSARTGVLSEAFFGQGTRLTVV.

The chain employs TRBV9 and TRBJ2-5, with TRBD2 as a possible D gene (6 bases). V was clipped by 3 bases and J by 4 bases, with 13 bases between them. Per the germline V gene, CDR1 is SGDLS and CDR2 is YYNGEE. The CDR3 spans 14 residues. The CDR3 region has the DNA TGTGCCAGCAGCGCCACGACCGGGGGAGAGACCCAGTACTTC. Amino acids: CASSATTGGETQYF.

The genes are TRBV19 and TRBJ2-5; D possibly corresponds to TRBD2 (7 bases). Germline CDR1 LNHDA, CDR2 SQIVND (reference sequence). This CDR3 has 17 residues. V lost 3 bases to trimming and J lost 5 bases, with 22 bases between them. CDR3 in DNA: TGTGCCAGTAGTATCCTCGGGGGGCGCGGTGGTTATGAGACCCAGTACTTC. Translated, it gives CASSILGGRGGYETQYF.

The J gene is TRBJ1-3, the V gene TRBV7-9; D gene uncertain. Trimming removed 1 base from V and 2 bases from J, with 21 bases in between. This CDR3 spans 19 amino acids. Per the germline V gene, CDR1 is SEHNR and CDR2 is FQNEAQ (reference sequence). The CDR3 sequence is CASSLVALGSGGPGNTIYF. The CDR3 coding sequence is TGTGCCAGCAGCTTAGTGGCGTTAGGTTCGGGAGGGCCTGGAAACACCATATATTTT.

The rearrangement joins TRBV6-2 or TRBV6-3 to TRBJ1-2; D unclear. The CDR3 loop spans 14 amino acids. The germline gives CDR1 MNHEY, CDR2 SVGEGT. V was cut by 2 bases and J by 7 bases, with 14 bases left in between. Here the CDR3 DNA reads TGTGCCAGCAGTTACCTTGTCGGGGAGGCTGGCTACACCTTC. Amino acid sequence: CASSYLVGEAGYTF.

The chain links TRBV6-2 or TRBV6-3 to TRBJ1-5; TRBD1 matches 9 bases. Trimming took 5 bases from V and 4 from J; bases not matched to a gene: 3. The CDR3 runs to 14 residues. Germline CDR1 and CDR2: MNHEY and SVGEGT. CDR3 DNA: TGTGCCAGCAGTACAGGGGGCCCAAATCAGCCCCAGCATTTT. It is translated as CASSTGGPNQPQHF.

This chain uses TRBV4-2 with TRBJ1-4; maybe TRBD1 (5 bases). V shed 4 bases and J shed 7 bases, with 19 bases lying between them. The CDR3 consists of 16 residues. Germline V CDR1 and CDR2: LGHNA, YNFKEQ. The CDR3 DNA follows: TGTGCCAGCAGCCTCGGCGATCAGGGAGGGACTGAAAAACTGTTTTTT. Its protein is CASSLGDQGGTEKLFF.

The rearrangement uses TRBV2 and TRBJ2-5; 9 bases are a match to TRBD1. V shed 4 bases and J 4 bases; nucleotides not matched to a gene: 4. This CDR3 contains 14 residues. Germline V lookup: CDR1 SNHLY, CDR2 FYNNEI. In DNA form, the CDR3 reads TGTGCCAGCAGTGTGACAGGGGGGGGAGAGACCCAGTACTTC. Translating it yields CASSVTGGGETQYF.

V and J are TRBV4-3 and TRBJ2-3, with 11 bases lining up with TRBD2. Germline V CDR1 and CDR2: LGHNA, YSLEER. This CDR3 is 17 amino acids long. J lost 2 bases, V lost 4 bases, and 8 bases had no gene match. CDR3 region: CASSRASGGSNTDTQYF. In DNA, the CDR3 is TGCGCCAGCAGCCGGGCTAGCGGGGGGTCTAACACAGATACGCAGTATTTT.

V gene TRBV6-5 combines with J gene TRBJ2-3, with D perhaps matching TRBD2 (5 bases). V was pared by 7 bases and J by 4 bases, with 18 bases between. The germline V gene has CDR1 MNHEY and CDR2 SVGAGI. CDR3 length equals 15 residues. The CDR3 reads CASTFTRLNADTQYF. For the CDR3, the DNA is TGTGCCAGCACCTTTACTAGATTGAATGCAGATACGCAGTATTTT.

The chain recombines TRBV28 with TRBJ2-7; TRBD2 agrees at 8 bases. This CDR3 contains 14 residues. Germline CDR1 and CDR2: MDHEN and SYDVKM. After removal of 5 bases from V and 5 bases from J, the junction contained 8 bases not matched to a gene. The CDR3 DNA is TGTGCCAGCAGTAGAGCGGGAGTTGAGGACGAGCAGTACTTC. This codes for CASSRAGVEDEQYF.

This clone showed up just once. The V call is TRBV20-1, the J call TRBJ2-5; D not certain. This CDR3 is built from 10 residues. Germline lookup yields CDR1 DFQATT and CDR2 SNEGSKA (reference sequence). The V gene lost 7 bases and the J gene lost 1 base, with 4 bases spanning the gap. This chain's CDR3 is CSVVQETQYF. CDR3 nucleotide sequence: TGCAGTGTCGTCCAAGAGACCCAGTACTTC.

This clone was found once. This chain uses TRBV19 with TRBJ2-7, with 8 bases aligning to TRBD1. This CDR3 is 14 amino acids long. V trimming: 5 bases; J trimming: 3 bases; junction bases outside the gene matches: 6. Germline V lookup: CDR1 LNHDA, CDR2 SQIVND (reference sequence). CDR3 coding DNA: TGTGCCAGTAGTCTCCGGGACAGGTTCTACGAGCAGTACTTC. This sequence encodes CASSLRDRFYEQYF.

The gene calls are TRBV30 and TRBJ2-3, with TRBD2 matching 11 bases. J was trimmed by 2 bases and V by 3 bases; bases with no gene match: 7. The germline V gene encodes CDR1 GTSNPN and CDR2 SVGIG (reference sequence). The CDR3 consists of 16 residues. CDR3: CAWSTGTSGSTDTQYF. The CDR3 DNA follows: TGTGCCTGGAGCACCGGGACTAGCGGATCCACAGATACGCAGTATTTT.

The chain joins TRBV18 to TRBJ2-3, with 12 nucleotides matching TRBD2. Germline-derived CDR1 and CDR2 are KGHSH and LQKENI. The CDR3 spans 16 residues. V dropped 2 bases and J dropped 3; count of bases not matched to a gene: 3. This CDR3 reads CASSPGLAGWTDTQYF. The CDR3 coding sequence is TGTGCCAGCTCACCAGGACTAGCGGGATGGACAGATACGCAGTATTTT.

The V call is TRBV7-2, the J call TRBJ1-6; a weak D match, TRBD1 (5 bases). This CDR3 is 16 amino acids long. V was trimmed by 4 bases and J by 7 bases, leaving 17 bases between them. The germline V gene has CDR1 SGHTA and CDR2 FQGNSA. This CDR3 reads CASSSPLRVRNSPLHF. The CDR3 DNA follows: TGTGCCAGCAGCTCCCCCCTCAGGGTCCGGAATTCACCCCTCCACTTT.

This chain links TRBV6-5 with TRBJ2-5; tentative D call: TRBD2 (5 bases). The germline V gene has CDR1 MNHEY and CDR2 SVGAGI. This CDR3 contains 13 residues. Deletions cut 7 bases from V and 5 bases from J, with 14 bases between. Here the CDR3 DNA reads TGTGCCAGCAAAGAAAGCGGCCGCGAGACCCAGTACTTC. This translates into CASKESGRETQYF.

This rearrangement joins TRBV28 to TRBJ2-7; TRBD2 agrees at 8 bases. The CDR3 has 14 residues. Germline CDR1 reads MDHEN; CDR2 reads SYDVKM. V lost 5 bases, J lost 0 bases, and 3 bases stayed unmatched. CDR3 nucleotide sequence: TGTGCCAGCAGTCCAGCGGGAGTCTCCTACGAGCAGTACTTC. Amino acid sequence: CASSPAGVSYEQYF.

The rearrangement links TRBV7-2 to TRBJ2-5; TRBD2 matches at 7 bases. Germline CDR1 SGHTA, CDR2 FQGNSA. Losses at the gene ends were 1 base for V and 3 bases for J; bases not matched to a gene: 5. The CDR3 loop spans 15 amino acids. Here the CDR3 DNA reads TGTGCCAGCAGCTTAGTGGGGGGGATGGAAGAGACCCAGTACTTC. Amino acids: CASSLVGGMEETQYF.

This clone was observed a handful of times. The gene calls are TRBV12-3 or TRBV12-4 and TRBJ2-1, with TRBD1 as a possible D gene (6 bases). The CDR3 consists of 13 residues. V was cut by 5 bases and J by 10 bases, with 15 bases left in between. In DNA, the CDR3 is TGTGCCAGCAGTGTTTCTCAGGGGCGGGAGCAGTTCTTC. It translates to CASSVSQGREQFF.

This clone was recorded a few times. The chain joins TRBV28 to TRBJ1-1; 11 nucleotides match TRBD1. The CDR3 has 17 residues. Germline loops: CDR1 MDHEN, CDR2 SYDVKM. J gave up 1 base and V 5 bases, and 9 bases lay outside the gene matches. Here the CDR3 reads CASSPRTGGVWNTEAFF. In nucleotides, the CDR3 is TGTGCCAGCAGTCCCCGGACAGGGGGCGTATGGAACACTGAAGCTTTCTTT.

The V and J genes are TRBV3-1 (or the pseudogene TRBV3-2) and TRBJ1-1, with D possibly TRBD1 on 6 matching bases. The CDR3 has 14 amino acids. V gave up 3 bases and J gave up 1 base, with 9 bases separating them. Looked up from germline, CDR1 is LGHDT and CDR2 is YNNKEL (reference sequence). The CDR3 bases are TGTGCCAGCAGCCAGGGGGCTGCGAACACTGAAGCTTTCTTT. It translates to CASSQGAANTEAFF.

This chain links TRBV9 with TRBJ2-3, with a weak D call TRBD2 (5 bases). V lost 0 bases to trimming and J lost 6 bases, with 8 bases between them. From germline, CDR1 is SGDLS and CDR2 YYNGEE. CDR3 length equals 13 residues. CDR3 residues: CASSVGGMDTQYF. CDR3 DNA: TGTGCCAGCAGCGTAGGAGGGATGGATACGCAGTATTTT.

The rearrangement joins TRBV10-1 to TRBJ2-1, with TRBD2 identical over 8 bases. J was trimmed by 8 bases and V by 0 bases; bases with no gene match: 6. Germline values: CDR1 WNHNN, CDR2 SYGVQD (reference sequence). The CDR3 runs to 15 residues. The CDR3 DNA is TGCGCCAGCAGTGAGTCCGGCGGGAGGCCCGATGAGCAGTTCTTC. Protein sequence: CASSESGGRPDEQFF.

The V call is TRBV25-1, the J call TRBJ2-3; 9 nucleotides agree with TRBD2. The ends lost 6 bases at V and 2 bases at J; junction bases unmatched: 6. Germline values: CDR1 MGHDK, CDR2 SYGVNS. The CDR3 covers 15 residues. The CDR3 protein is CASRSGGTFTDTQYF. For the CDR3, the DNA is TGTGCCAGCAGAAGCGGGGGGACCTTCACAGATACGCAGTATTTT.